The 30 T cell receptor beta chains below come from one sample, sequenced in a study of CD4 T cell repertoires in COVID-19. Some clones are missing from TCRdb's copy, which holds only in-frame ones; the method was immunoSEQ multiplex PCR. The table records more than 65,000 clones, 83% of them present only once. The specimen comprised CD4+ T cells from peripheral blood, sampled after recovery from COVID-19. The receptors derive from a human donor who had COVID-19.

The chain carries TRBV11-1 and TRBJ1-2, with 7 bases that match TRBD1. The CDR3 extends over 13 amino acids. V was clipped by 5 bases and J by 4 bases; unmatched bases: 4. Germline V lookup: CDR1 SGHAT, CDR2 FQDESV (reference sequence). The CDR3 protein is CASSADRVYGYTF. The CDR3 nucleotides are TGTGCCAGCAGCGCCGACAGGGTCTATGGCTACACCTTC.

The chain links TRBV25-1 to TRBJ2-3; D is perhaps TRBD2 (6 bases). The V gene lost 1 base and the J gene lost 0 bases, with 11 bases spanning the gap. The germline V gene encodes CDR1 MGHDK and CDR2 SYGVNS. CDR3 size: 16 residues. The CDR3 DNA reads as TGTGCCAGCAGTGAATGGGGTAGCGGAAGCACAGATACGCAGTATTTT. Translated: CASSEWGSGSTDTQYF.

The chain links TRBV7-9 to TRBJ1-6; D is ambiguous. The CDR3 covers 14 residues. The germline gives CDR1 SEHNR, CDR2 FQNEAQ (reference sequence). V lost 2 bases and J lost 6, with 8 bases in between. The CDR3 region has the DNA TGTGCCAGCAGCTTAAACGCGGCTAATTCACCCCTCCACTTT. Translating it yields CASSLNAANSPLHF.

The rearrangement links TRBV6-6 to TRBJ1-5, with D perhaps TRBD1 (6 bases). CDR1 is MNHNY, CDR2 SVGAGI, per germline (reference sequence). Trimming took off 6 bases at V and 4 bases at J, with 16 bases between the two ends. The CDR3 runs to 15 residues. The CDR3 protein is CASRRGDRSNQPQHF. The CDR3 nucleotides read TGTGCCAGCAGGAGGGGGGATCGAAGTAATCAGCCCCAGCATTTT.

CDR3 nucleotide sequence: TGCGCCAGCAGCTTGGCAGGGCCCACAGATACGCAGTATTTT. Its protein is CASSLAGPTDTQYF. This chain joins TRBV5-1 and TRBJ2-3; D may be TRBD1 (5 bases). The germline V and J ends were trimmed by 0 bases and 2 bases, with 7 bases remaining between them. This CDR3 spans 14 amino acids. The V gene's germline CDR1 is SGHRS and CDR2 YFSETQ.

The chain couples TRBV5-1 to TRBJ2-2; unclear D gene. Germline-derived CDR1 and CDR2 are SGHRS and YFSETQ. The CDR3 totals 13 residues. Trimming stripped 0 bases from V and 6 bases from J, with 6 bases between. The CDR3 protein is CASSLGRAGELFF. CDR3 coding DNA: TGCGCCAGCAGCTTGGGTAGGGCCGGGGAGCTGTTTTTT.

The V call is TRBV3-1 (or the pseudogene TRBV3-2), the J call TRBJ2-6; unclear D gene. Germline values: CDR1 LGHDT, CDR2 YNNKEL (reference sequence). V lost 6 bases and J lost 0, with 3 bases in between. This CDR3 region has 13 residues. CDR3 nucleotides: TGTGCCAGCAGGACCTCTGGGGCCAACGTCCTGACTTTC. Residues: CASRTSGANVLTF.

The chain has TRBV29-1 and TRBJ2-1; tentatively, D is TRBD2 (6 bases). The CDR3 spans 12 residues. Germline loops: CDR1 SQVTM, CDR2 ANQGSEA. Trimming shortened V by 7 bases and J by 4 bases, and 11 bases separated the two germline ends. The CDR3 DNA is TGCAGCGCCCGGGACTTTTACAATGAGCAGTTCTTC. It codes for CSARDFYNEQFF.

As concerns this clone: Other DNA sequences in the sample encode the same CDR3. The genes are TRBV9 and TRBJ1-5; TRBD1 matches at 8 bases. V lost 3 bases to trimming and J lost 1 base; unmatched junction nucleotides: 0. The germline V gene encodes CDR1 SGDLS and CDR2 YYNGEE. There are 14 residues in the CDR3. The CDR3 DNA sequence: TGTGCCAGCAGCGGACAGGGGAGCAATCAGCCCCAGCATTTT. This gives the protein CASSGQGSNQPQHF.

This chain joins TRBV19 and TRBJ2-1, with 8 bases matching TRBD2. In germline, CDR1 is LNHDA, CDR2 SQIVND (reference sequence). With V trimmed by 7 bases and J by 6 bases, 11 bases remained unmatched. This CDR3 has 15 amino acids. The CDR3 sequence is CASKFDAGGPNEQFF. DNA for the CDR3: TGTGCCAGTAAGTTTGACGCGGGAGGTCCCAATGAGCAGTTCTTC.

This sequence joins TRBV16 and TRBJ1-5; D remains ambiguous. V was clipped by 0 bases and J by 6 bases, with 12 bases between them. Germline CDR1 KGHSY, CDR2 FQNENV. The CDR3 has 15 amino acids. This chain's CDR3 is CASSQSGGMGQPQHF. The CDR3 DNA follows: TGTGCCAGCAGCCAATCTGGAGGGATGGGTCAGCCCCAGCATTTT. Full variable domain (remainder filled in from reference TRBV16 and TRBJ1-5): GEEVAQTPKHLVRGEGQKAKLYCAPIKGHSYVFWYQQVLKNEFKFLISFQNENVFDETGMPKERFSAKCLPNSPCSLEIQATKLEDSAVYFCASSQSGGMGQPQHFGDGTRLSIL.

This chain links TRBV28 with TRBJ1-2; the D is unclear. The germline gives CDR1 MDHEN, CDR2 SYDVKM. The CDR3 runs to 12 residues. V lost 8 bases and J 7 bases, leaving 14 bases between the germline ends. The CDR3 sequence: CASLLLDGGYTF. The CDR3 coding sequence is TGTGCCAGCCTACTACTAGACGGTGGCTACACCTTC.

The chain couples TRBV11-2 to TRBJ1-2, with 7 positions matching TRBD1. Germline V CDR1 and CDR2: SGHAT, FQNNGV. Trimming took 5 bases from V and 4 from J; bases not matched to a gene: 7. The CDR3 runs to 14 residues. The CDR3 DNA follows: TGTGCCAGCAGCGGGGGAGGGACAGCCTATGGCTACACCTTC. It yields the protein CASSGGGTAYGYTF.

This chain links TRBV4-2 with TRBJ2-3, with 7 nucleotides matching TRBD1. The CDR3 totals 15 residues. Unmatched junction bases numbered 4, after V lost 1 base and J lost 3 bases. Germline V gene sequence: CDR1 LGHNA, CDR2 YNFKEQ. The CDR3 DNA reads TGTGCCAGCAGCCAAGGAGACAGGGAGACAGATACGCAGTATTTT. This translates into CASSQGDRETDTQYF.

The V call is TRBV4-2, the J call TRBJ2-7; TRBD2 agrees at 10 bases. The germline V gene encodes CDR1 LGHNA and CDR2 YNFKEQ. The CDR3 is made up of 16 amino acids. The junction had 12 bases not matched to a gene; V was cut back by 3 bases and J by 7 bases. In DNA, the CDR3 is TGTGCCAGCAGCCACGATATTCTAGCGGGAGTGAGGGAGCAGTACTTC. Translated, it gives CASSHDILAGVREQYF.

This chain connects TRBV30 to TRBJ1-6; 9 bases align to TRBD1. The V segment lost 5 bases and the J segment 8 bases; nucleotides outside the gene matches: 4. This CDR3 is 13 amino acids long. The germline CDR1 and CDR2 sequences are GTSNPN and SVGIG (reference sequence). The CDR3 bases are TGTGCCTGGCAAACAGGGGGCGATTCACCCCTCCACTTT. This codes for CAWQTGGDSPLHF.

The chain joins TRBV12-5 to TRBJ2-6; D may be TRBD2 (5 bases). Germline V lookup: CDR1 LGHNT, CDR2 FRNRAP. The V and J ends lost 0 bases and 4 bases respectively, with 13 bases between them. The CDR3 runs to 17 residues. The DNA of the CDR3 is TGTGCTAGTGGTTTGGTACGGGAAGGGTTCGGGGCCAACGTCCTGACTTTC. This sequence encodes CASGLVREGFGANVLTF.

The chain links TRBV28 to TRBJ1-1, with D uncertain. The CDR3 contains 15 residues. In germline, CDR1 is MDHEN, CDR2 SYDVKM. Trimming pared 2 bases from V and 1 base from J, leaving 11 bases between. CDR3 in DNA: TGTGCCAGCAGTTTAGTTTGGCCCCCGAACACTGAAGCTTTCTTT. This sequence encodes CASSLVWPPNTEAFF. The full variable domain, completed using reference TRBV28 and TRBJ1-1, is DVKVTQSSRYLVKRTGEKVFLECVQDMDHENMFWYRQDPGLGLRLIYFSYDVKMKEKGDIPEGYSVSREKKERFSLILESASTNQTSMYLCASSLVWPPNTEAFFGQGTRLTVV.

There are many counts of this clone. The rearrangement joins TRBV5-1 to TRBJ1-4; TRBD1 agrees at 9 bases. The ends lost 4 bases at V and 4 bases at J; junction bases unmatched: 5. CDR3 length equals 15 residues. Germline V CDR1 and CDR2: SGHRS, YFSETQ. The CDR3 DNA reads as TGCGCCAGCAGCCCTCGGACAGGGGATAATGAAAAACTGTTTTTT. It encodes CASSPRTGDNEKLFF. Full variable domain (remainder filled in from reference TRBV5-1 and TRBJ1-4): KAGVTQTPRYLIKTRGQQVTLSCSPISGHRSVSWYQQTPGQGLQFLFEYFSETQRNKGNFPGRFSGRQFSNSRSEMNVSTLELGDSALYLCASSPRTGDNEKLFFGSGTQLSVL.

The chain has TRBV5-4 and TRBJ2-5; a possible D gene is TRBD2 (6 bases). Germline V gene lookup returns CDR1 SGHNT and CDR2 YYREEE (reference sequence). This CDR3 region has 13 residues. Trimming left V 4 bases short and J 5 bases short, with 12 bases between. For the CDR3, the DNA is TGTGCCAGCAGCCAACTAGGAGGGGAGACCCAGTACTTC. Translation: CASSQLGGETQYF. The variable domain in full, completed from reference TRBV5-4 and TRBJ2-5, reads ETGVTQSPTHLIKTRGQQVTLRCSSQSGHNTVSWYQQALGQGPQFIFQYYREEENGRGNFPPRFSGLQFPNYSSELNVNALELDDSALYLCASSQLGGETQYFGPGTRLLVL.

The V and J genes are TRBV6-5 and TRBJ1-5; D might be TRBD1 (6 bases). The germline gives CDR1 MNHEY, CDR2 SVGAGI. CDR3 size: 15 residues. Trimming took 6 bases from V and 0 from J, leaving 12 bases between them. The DNA of the CDR3 is TGTGCCAGCAGGCCGGACAGCTATAGCAATCAGCCCCAGCATTTT. Translated: CASRPDSYSNQPQHF.

V and J are TRBV18 and TRBJ2-5; D is uncertain. There are 14 residues in the CDR3. Germline-derived CDR1 and CDR2 are KGHSH and LQKENI. Trimming took 1 base from V and 5 from J, leaving 11 bases between them. CDR3 nucleotide sequence: TGTGCCAGCTCACCACTTGCAGTAGGGGAGACCCAGTACTTC. This encodes CASSPLAVGETQYF.

V gene TRBV5-1 combines with J gene TRBJ2-6; 7 positions agree with TRBD2. The J segment lost 2 bases and the V segment lost 4 bases, leaving 9 bases of the junction unmatched. Germline values: CDR1 SGHRS, CDR2 YFSETQ. CDR3 length: 17 residues. In DNA, the CDR3 is TGCGCCAGCAGCCGGGGGGAGGCGCCCACTGGGGCCAACGTCCTGACTTTC. Protein: CASSRGEAPTGANVLTF.

This clone turned up a few times. The chain has TRBV10-1 and TRBJ2-2, with D perhaps being TRBD1 or TRBD2 (5 bases each). Between the trimmed V and J ends, which lost 3 bases and 6 bases, there was a span of 17 bases. In germline, CDR1 is WNHNN, CDR2 SYGVQD (reference sequence). CDR3 length: 16 amino acids. The CDR3 is CASSDRRDVEAGELFF. The CDR3 coding sequence is TGCGCCAGCAGTGACCGCCGGGACGTCGAGGCCGGGGAGCTGTTTTTT.

The gene calls are TRBV5-1 and TRBJ2-3; 7 nucleotides align to TRBD2. Germline values: CDR1 SGHRS, CDR2 YFSETQ. V was clipped by 5 bases and J by 1 base; unmatched bases: 4. The CDR3 contains 14 residues. The CDR3 loop is CASRGGSGTDTQYF. Written as DNA, the CDR3 is TGCGCCAGCAGGGGCGGGAGTGGCACAGATACGCAGTATTTT.

The chain carries TRBV6-5 and TRBJ2-7; TRBD1 matches at 9 bases. V lost 11 bases, J lost 3 bases, and 14 bases stayed unmatched. The germline V gene encodes CDR1 MNHEY and CDR2 SVGAGI. There are 15 residues in the CDR3. CDR3 residues: CAGRRTGQGYYEQYF. The CDR3 nucleotides read TGTGCCGGAAGGCGGACGGGACAGGGTTACTACGAGCAGTACTTC.

This chain joins TRBV27 and TRBJ2-2; 10 nucleotides align to TRBD1. V dropped 4 bases and J dropped 4; count of bases not matched to a gene: 9. From germline, CDR1 is MNHEY and CDR2 SMNVEV (reference sequence). CDR3 length: 17 residues. The CDR3 DNA follows: TGTGCCAGCAGTTACTCTCCGGGACAGGGGACCACCGGGGAGCTGTTTTTT. Translation: CASSYSPGQGTTGELFF.

This clone was counted only a few times. The rearrangement uses TRBV5-1 and TRBJ2-3, with TRBD2 matching 12 bases. Losses at the gene ends were 10 bases for V and 4 bases for J; bases not matched to a gene: 10. CDR3 size: 15 residues. CDR1 and CDR2 from the germline V gene are SGHRS and YFSETQ. The CDR3 sequence: CASARTSGEPDTQYF. The DNA for the CDR3 is TGCGCCTCAGCACGGACTAGCGGGGAACCAGATACGCAGTATTTT.

The chain combines TRBV6-5 with TRBJ1-3; D is ambiguous. The CDR3 totals 14 residues. Germline CDR1 and CDR2: MNHEY and SVGAGI. Trimming left V 3 bases short and J 4 bases short, with 10 bases between. The CDR3 is CASSYLSWGNTIYF. CDR3 DNA sequence: TGTGCCAGCAGTTATTTGAGTTGGGGAAACACCATATATTTT.

V is TRBV19 and J is TRBJ1-1; D gene ambiguous. Deletions cut 4 bases from V and 4 bases from J, with 10 bases between. In germline, CDR1 is LNHDA, CDR2 SQIVND (reference sequence). This CDR3 has 13 amino acids. CDR3 nucleotide sequence: TGTGCCAGTAGTAGCCGGTTGGGCACTGAAGCTTTCTTT. Its protein product is CASSSRLGTEAFF.